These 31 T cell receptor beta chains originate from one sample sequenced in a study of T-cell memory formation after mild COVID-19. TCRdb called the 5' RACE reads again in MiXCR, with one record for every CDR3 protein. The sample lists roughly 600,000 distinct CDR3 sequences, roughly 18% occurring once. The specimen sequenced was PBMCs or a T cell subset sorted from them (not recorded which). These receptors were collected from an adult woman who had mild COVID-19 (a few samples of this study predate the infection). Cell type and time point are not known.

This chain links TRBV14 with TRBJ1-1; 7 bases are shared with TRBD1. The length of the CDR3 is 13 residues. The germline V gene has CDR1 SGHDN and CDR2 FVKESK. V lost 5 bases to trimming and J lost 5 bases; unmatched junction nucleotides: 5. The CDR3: CASSLSTGTEAFF. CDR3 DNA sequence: TGTGCCAGCAGCTTATCGACAGGGACTGAAGCTTTCTTT.

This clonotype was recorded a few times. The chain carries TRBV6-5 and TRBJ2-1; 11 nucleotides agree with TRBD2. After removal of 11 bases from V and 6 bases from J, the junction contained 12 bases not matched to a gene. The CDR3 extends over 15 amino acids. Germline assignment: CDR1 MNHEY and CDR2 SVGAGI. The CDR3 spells CAVSPTSGRTNEQFF. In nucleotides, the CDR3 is TGTGCCGTTTCCCCTACTAGCGGGAGAACCAATGAGCAGTTCTTC.

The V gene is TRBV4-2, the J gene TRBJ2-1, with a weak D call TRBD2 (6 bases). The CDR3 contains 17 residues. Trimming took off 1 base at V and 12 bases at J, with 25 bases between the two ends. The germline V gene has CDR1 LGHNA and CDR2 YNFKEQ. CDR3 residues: CASSQGLATTAIGGQFF. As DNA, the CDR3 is TGTGCCAGCAGCCAAGGCCTCGCTACCACTGCGATCGGGGGGCAGTTCTTC.

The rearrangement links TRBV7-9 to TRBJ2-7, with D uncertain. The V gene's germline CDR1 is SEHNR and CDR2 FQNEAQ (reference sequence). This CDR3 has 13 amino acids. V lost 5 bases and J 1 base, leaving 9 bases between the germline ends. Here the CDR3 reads CASSHQPSYEQYF. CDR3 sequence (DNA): TGTGCCAGCAGCCACCAGCCGTCCTACGAGCAGTACTTC.

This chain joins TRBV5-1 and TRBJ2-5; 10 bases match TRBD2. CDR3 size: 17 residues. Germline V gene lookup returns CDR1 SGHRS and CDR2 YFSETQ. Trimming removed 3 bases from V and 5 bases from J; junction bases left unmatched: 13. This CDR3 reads CASSSTLAGGKGETQYF. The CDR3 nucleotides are TGCGCCAGCAGCTCGACCTTAGCGGGGGGCAAGGGTGAGACCCAGTACTTC.

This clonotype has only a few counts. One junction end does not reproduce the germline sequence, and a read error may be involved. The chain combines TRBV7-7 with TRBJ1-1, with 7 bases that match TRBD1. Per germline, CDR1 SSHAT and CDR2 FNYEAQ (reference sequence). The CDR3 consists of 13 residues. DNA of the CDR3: TGTGCTAGCAGCTTAGATATGGGACAGGAAGCTTTCTTT. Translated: CASSLDMGQEAFF.

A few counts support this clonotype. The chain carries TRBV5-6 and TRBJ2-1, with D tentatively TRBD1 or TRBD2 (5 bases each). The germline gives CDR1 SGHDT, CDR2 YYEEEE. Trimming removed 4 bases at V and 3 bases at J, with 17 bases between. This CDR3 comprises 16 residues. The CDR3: CASSPQTSGHYNEQFF. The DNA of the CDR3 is TGTGCCAGCAGCCCTCAGACCAGCGGACACTACAATGAGCAGTTCTTC.

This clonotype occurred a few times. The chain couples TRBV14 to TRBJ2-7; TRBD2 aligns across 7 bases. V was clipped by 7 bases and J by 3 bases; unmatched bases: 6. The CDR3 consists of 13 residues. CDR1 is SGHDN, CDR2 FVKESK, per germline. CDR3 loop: CASNPSGVYEQYF. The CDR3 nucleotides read TGTGCCAGCAACCCAAGCGGGGTCTACGAGCAGTACTTC.

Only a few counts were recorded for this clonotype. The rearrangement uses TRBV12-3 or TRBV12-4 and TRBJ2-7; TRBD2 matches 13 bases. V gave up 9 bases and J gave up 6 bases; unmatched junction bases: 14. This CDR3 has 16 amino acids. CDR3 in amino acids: CASKAGLAGSHAEQYF. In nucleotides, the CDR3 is TGTGCCAGTAAAGCGGGACTAGCGGGATCGCATGCCGAGCAGTACTTC.

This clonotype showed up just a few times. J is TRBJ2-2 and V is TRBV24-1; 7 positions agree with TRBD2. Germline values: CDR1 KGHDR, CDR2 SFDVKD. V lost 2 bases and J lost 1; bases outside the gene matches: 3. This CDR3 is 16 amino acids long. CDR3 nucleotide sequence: TGTGCCACCAGTGATTCTCTAGCGGTGAACACCGGGGAGCTGTTTTTT. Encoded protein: CATSDSLAVNTGELFF.

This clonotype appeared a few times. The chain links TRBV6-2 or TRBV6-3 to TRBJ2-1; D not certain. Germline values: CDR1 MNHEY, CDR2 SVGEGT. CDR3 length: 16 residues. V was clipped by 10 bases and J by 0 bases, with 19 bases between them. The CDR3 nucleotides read TGTGCCACCGAAGGAGCCGCTACGAGCTCCTACAATGAGCAGTTCTTC. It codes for CATEGAATSSYNEQFF.

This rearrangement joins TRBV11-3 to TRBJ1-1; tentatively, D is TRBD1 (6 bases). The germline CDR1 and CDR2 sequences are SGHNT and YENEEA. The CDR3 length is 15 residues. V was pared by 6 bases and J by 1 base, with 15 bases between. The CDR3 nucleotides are TGTGCCAGCAGAATTGGGGGCGTGCCGAACACTGAAGCTTTCTTT. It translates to CASRIGGVPNTEAFF.

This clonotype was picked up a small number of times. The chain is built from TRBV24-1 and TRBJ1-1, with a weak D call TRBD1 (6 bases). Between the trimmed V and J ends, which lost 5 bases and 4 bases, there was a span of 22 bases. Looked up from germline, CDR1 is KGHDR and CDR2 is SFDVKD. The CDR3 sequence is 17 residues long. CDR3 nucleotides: TGTGCCACCAGTGGCTACGACAGGTTCCAAGGGGCCACTGAAGCTTTCTTT. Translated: CATSGYDRFQGATEAFF.

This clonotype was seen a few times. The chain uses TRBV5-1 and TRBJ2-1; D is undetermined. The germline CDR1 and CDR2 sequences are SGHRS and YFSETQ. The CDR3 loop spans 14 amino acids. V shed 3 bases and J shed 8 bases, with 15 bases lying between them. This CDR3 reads CASSSGQIKDEQFF. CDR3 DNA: TGCGCCAGCAGCTCCGGTCAGATAAAGGATGAGCAGTTCTTC.

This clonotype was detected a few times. The CDR3 coding sequence is TGTGCCAGCAGCGTTGGGACTAGCATTACAGAGACCCAGTACTTC. Protein product: CASSVGTSITETQYF. The chain is built from TRBV9 and TRBJ2-5; 9 bases are a match to TRBD2. This CDR3 contains 15 residues. V lost 2 bases, J lost 4 bases, and 6 bases stayed unmatched. Germline V gene lookup returns CDR1 SGDLS and CDR2 YYNGEE.

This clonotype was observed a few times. The CDR3 DNA follows: TGTGCCAGCAGCTTAGATCCGGGAGAACAGGGGGATATCGAGCAGTACTTC. It encodes CASSLDPGEQGDIEQYF. The chain recombines TRBV11-2 with TRBJ2-7; 8 bases are shared with TRBD1. CDR3 length equals 17 residues. Germline V lookup: CDR1 SGHAT, CDR2 FQNNGV. Losses at the gene ends were 0 bases for V and 6 bases for J; bases not matched to a gene: 13.

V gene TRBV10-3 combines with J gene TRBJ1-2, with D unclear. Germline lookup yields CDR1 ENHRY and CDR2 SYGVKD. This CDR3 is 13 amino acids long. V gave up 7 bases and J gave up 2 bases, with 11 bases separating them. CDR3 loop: CAITLQKNYGYTF. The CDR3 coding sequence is TGTGCCATCACTTTACAGAAGAACTATGGCTACACCTTC.

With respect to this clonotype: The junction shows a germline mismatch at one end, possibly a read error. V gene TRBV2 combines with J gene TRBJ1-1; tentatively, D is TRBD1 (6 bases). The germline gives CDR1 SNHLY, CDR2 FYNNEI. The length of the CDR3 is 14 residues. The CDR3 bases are TGTGCCAGCAGTGCCTACGGTTGGGACACTGAAGCCTTCTTT. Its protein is CASSAYGWDTEAFF.

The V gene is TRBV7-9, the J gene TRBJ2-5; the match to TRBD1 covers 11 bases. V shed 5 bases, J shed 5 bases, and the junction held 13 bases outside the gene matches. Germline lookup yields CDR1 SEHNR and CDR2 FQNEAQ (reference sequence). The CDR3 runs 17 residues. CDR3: CASSRGTGGSQRETQYF. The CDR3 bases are TGTGCCAGCAGCCGCGGGACAGGGGGTTCTCAACGGGAGACCCAGTACTTC.

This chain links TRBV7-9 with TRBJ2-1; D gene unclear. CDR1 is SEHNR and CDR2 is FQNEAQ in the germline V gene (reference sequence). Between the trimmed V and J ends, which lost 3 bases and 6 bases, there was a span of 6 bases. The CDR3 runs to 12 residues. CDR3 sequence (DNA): TGTGCCAGCAGCTTTCACGCCAATGAGCAGTTCTTC. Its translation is CASSFHANEQFF.

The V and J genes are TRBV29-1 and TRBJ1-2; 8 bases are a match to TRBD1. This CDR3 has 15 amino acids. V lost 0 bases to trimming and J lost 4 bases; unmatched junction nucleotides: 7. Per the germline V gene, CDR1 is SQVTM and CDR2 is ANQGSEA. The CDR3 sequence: CSVEDRGQVSYGYTF. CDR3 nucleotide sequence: TGCAGCGTTGAAGATCGGGGACAGGTTAGCTATGGCTACACCTTC. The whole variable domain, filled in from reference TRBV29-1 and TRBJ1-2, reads SAVISQKPSRDICQRGTSLTIQCQVDSQVTMMFWYRQQPGQSLTLIATANQGSEATYESGFVIDKFPISRPNLTFSTLTVSNMSPEDSSIYLCSVEDRGQVSYGYTFGSGTRLTVV.

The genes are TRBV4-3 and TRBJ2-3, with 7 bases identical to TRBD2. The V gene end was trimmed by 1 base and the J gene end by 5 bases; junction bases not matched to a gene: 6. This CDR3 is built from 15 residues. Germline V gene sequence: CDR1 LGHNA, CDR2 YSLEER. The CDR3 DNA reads TGCGCCAGCAGCCAAGCGGCCACGGGGGGAGATACGCAGTATTTT. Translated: CASSQAATGGDTQYF.

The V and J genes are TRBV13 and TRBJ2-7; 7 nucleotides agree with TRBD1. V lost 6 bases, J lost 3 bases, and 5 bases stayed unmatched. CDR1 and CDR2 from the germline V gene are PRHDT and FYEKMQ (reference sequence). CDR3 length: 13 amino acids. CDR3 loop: CASSGNRGYEQYF. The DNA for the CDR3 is TGTGCCAGCAGTGGGAACAGGGGCTACGAGCAGTACTTC.

The CDR3 protein is CASSLGLALYYEQYF. In nucleotides, the CDR3 is TGTGCCAGCAGCTTGGGACTAGCCCTTTACTACGAGCAGTACTTC. The J gene is TRBJ2-7, the V gene TRBV5-4; 7 nucleotides line up with TRBD2. Germline V gene data show CDR1 as SGHNT and CDR2 as YYREEE (reference sequence). The V gene end was trimmed by 0 bases and the J gene end by 3 bases; junction bases not matched to a gene: 6. The CDR3 has 15 amino acids. The full variable domain, rest sourced from reference TRBV5-4 and TRBJ2-7, is ETGVTQSPTHLIKTRGQQVTLRCSSQSGHNTVSWYQQALGQGPQFIFQYYREEENGRGNFPPRFSGLQFPNYSSELNVNALELDDSALYLCASSLGLALYYEQYFGPGTRLTVT.

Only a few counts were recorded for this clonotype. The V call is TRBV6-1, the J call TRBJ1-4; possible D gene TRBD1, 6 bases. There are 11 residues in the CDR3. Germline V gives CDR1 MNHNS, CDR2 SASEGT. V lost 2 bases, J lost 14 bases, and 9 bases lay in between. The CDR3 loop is CASSEPGALFF. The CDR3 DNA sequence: TGTGCCAGCAGTGAACCAGGGGCTCTGTTTTTT.

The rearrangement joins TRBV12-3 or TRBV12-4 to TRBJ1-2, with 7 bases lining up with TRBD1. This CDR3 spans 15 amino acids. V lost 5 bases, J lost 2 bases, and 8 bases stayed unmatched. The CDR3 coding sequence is TGTGCCAGCAGTCCCTACGGGACAGTAAACTATGGCTACACCTTC. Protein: CASSPYGTVNYGYTF.

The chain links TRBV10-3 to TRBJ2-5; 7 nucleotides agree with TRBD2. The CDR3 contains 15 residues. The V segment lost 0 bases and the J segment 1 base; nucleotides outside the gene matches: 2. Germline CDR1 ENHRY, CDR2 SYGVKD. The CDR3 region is CAISESGGTQETQYF. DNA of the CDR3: TGTGCCATCAGTGAGTCGGGGGGGACCCAAGAGACCCAGTACTTC.

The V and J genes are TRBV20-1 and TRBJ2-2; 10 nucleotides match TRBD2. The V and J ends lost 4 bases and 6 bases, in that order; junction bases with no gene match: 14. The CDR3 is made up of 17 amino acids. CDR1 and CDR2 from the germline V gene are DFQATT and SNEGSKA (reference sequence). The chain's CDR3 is CSATGASGSAYPGELFF. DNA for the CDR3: TGCAGTGCTACCGGAGCTAGCGGGAGTGCATATCCCGGGGAGCTGTTTTTT.

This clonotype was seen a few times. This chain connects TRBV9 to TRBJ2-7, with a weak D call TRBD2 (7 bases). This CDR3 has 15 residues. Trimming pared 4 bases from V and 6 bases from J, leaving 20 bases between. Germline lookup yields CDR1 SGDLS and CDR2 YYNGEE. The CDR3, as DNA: TGTGCCAGCAGCCTAGGGGGGGGTCCACTACGCGAGCAGTACTTC. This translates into CASSLGGGPLREQYF.

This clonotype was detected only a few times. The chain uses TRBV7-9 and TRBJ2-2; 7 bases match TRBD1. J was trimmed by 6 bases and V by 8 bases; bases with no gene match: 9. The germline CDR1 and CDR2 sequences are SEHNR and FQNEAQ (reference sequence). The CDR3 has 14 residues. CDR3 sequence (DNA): TGTGCCAGCCTCCGGCAGGGGGTATCCGGGGAGCTGTTTTTT. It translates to CASLRQGVSGELFF.

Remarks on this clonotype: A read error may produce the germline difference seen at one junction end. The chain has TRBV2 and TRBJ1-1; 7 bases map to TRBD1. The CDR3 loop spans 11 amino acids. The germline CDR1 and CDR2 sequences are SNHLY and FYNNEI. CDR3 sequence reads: CASNEGADAFF. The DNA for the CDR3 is TGTGCCAGCAATGAGGGGGCTGACGCTTTCTTT.